The T cell receptor (beta chain) under discussion was sequenced for a study of spatial heterogeneity in lung cancer. Study conclusions and caveats: Ubiquitous expanded tumor TCRs showed up in blood more at resection than follow-up.

The presence of a unique molecular identifier marked each TCR cDNA molecule. MiXCR, applied by TCRdb to the 5' RACE reads, yields one record per CDR3 protein. The repertoire has about 44,000 distinct CDR3 sequences, roughly 13% of them found once; the top ten carry approximately 60%. Documented time point: sample taken at primary tumor resection. The 55 to 90 donors had untreated early-stage non-small cell lung cancer. Whole RNA from tumor, nontumor lung or frozen PBMC was sequenced unsorted. The J segment lost 2 bases and the V segment lost 6 bases, leaving 7 bases of the junction unmatched. CDR1 is DFQATT, CDR2 SNEGSKA, per germline (reference sequence). The CDR3 has 14 residues. This clonotype showed up many times. Its target is not known.

The receptor's source is a male donor with early-stage non-small cell lung cancer. The chain is built from TRBV20-1 and TRBJ2-1; TRBD2 aligns across 7 bases. The specimen was PBMCs, collected at surgery. CDR3 DNA: TGCAGTGCCCCGGCGCTAGCGGCCTACAATGAGCAGTTCTTC. It encodes CSAPALAAYNEQFF.